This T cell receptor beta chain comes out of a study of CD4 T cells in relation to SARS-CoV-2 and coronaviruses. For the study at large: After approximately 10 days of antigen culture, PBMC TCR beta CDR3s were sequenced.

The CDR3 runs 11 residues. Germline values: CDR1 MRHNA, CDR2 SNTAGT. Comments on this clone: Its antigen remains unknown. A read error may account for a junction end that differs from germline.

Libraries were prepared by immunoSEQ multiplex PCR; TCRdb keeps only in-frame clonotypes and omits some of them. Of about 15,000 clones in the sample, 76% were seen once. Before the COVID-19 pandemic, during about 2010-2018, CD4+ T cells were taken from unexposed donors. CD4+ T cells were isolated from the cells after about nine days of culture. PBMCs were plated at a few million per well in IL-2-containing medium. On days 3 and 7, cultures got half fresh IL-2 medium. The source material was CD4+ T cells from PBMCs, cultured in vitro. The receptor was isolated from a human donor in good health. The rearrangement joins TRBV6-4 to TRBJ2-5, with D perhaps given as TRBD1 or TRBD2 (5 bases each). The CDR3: CASSVPGPSDF. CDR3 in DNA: TGTGCCAGCAGTGTACCGGGACCCTCGGACTTC.